The source of this TCR beta chain is a study of CD4 T cells in relation to SARS-CoV-2 and coronaviruses. Background on the study: No peptide or an HIV-1 Nef peptide pool served as negative control.

Sequencing used immunoSEQ multiplex PCR; TCRdb keeps in-frame clones, though not all of them. The sample includes roughly 28,000 clones, roughly 66% of them seen just once. Trimming pared 7 bases from V and 7 bases from J, leaving 8 bases between. Germline values: CDR1 MDHEN, CDR2 SYDVKM. This CDR3 is built from 11 residues. General study points: In 55% to 75% of donors, memory CD4+ clonotypes crossrecognized SARS-CoV-2 and at least one common cold coronavirus spike.

Unexposed donor CD4+ T cells date from about 2010-2018, before the COVID-19 pandemic. The cells were cultured for approximately ten days before CD4+ T cells were isolated. On days 3 and 7, cultures got half fresh IL-2 medium. As concerns this clone: The target antigen is unknown.

Sequenced: CD4+ T cells from PBMCs, cultured in vitro. This sequence joins TRBV28 and TRBJ2-1; D ambiguous. The TCR originated in a human donor in good health. CDR3 amino acids: CASTGWNEQFF. Here the CDR3 DNA reads TGTGCCAGCACCGGGTGGAATGAGCAGTTCTTC.